This TCR beta chain was identified during a study of identical twins. Findings of the study overall: The authors drew conclusions from cross-sectional statistical analysis rather than following the same donors.

Each CDR3 protein gets one entry after TCRdb re-called the 5' RACE reads with MiXCR. The sample lists some 690,000 distinct CDR3 sequences; about 20% were seen once. With regard to this clonotype: Antigen specificity is unknown. Mismatch with germline at one junction end may stem from a read error.

These data are also associated with another study on T cells expressing NK-cell markers. According to that study: Most of the eight sequenced donors tested HCMV-seropositive; one tested seronegative.

The TCR sequence derives from a woman aged 18-29 years in good health. Sequenced material: PBMCs.

The CDR3 loop reads CSARVGTVLREQYF. The CDR3 DNA follows: TGCAGTGCCAGAGTAGGGACAGTGTTACGGGAGCAGTACTTC. The rearrangement joins TRBV20-1 to TRBJ2-7; 7 bases map to TRBD1. CDR1 is DFQATT and CDR2 is SNEGSKA in the germline V gene (reference sequence). The CDR3 covers 14 residues.